Below, 27 T cell receptor beta chains from the same sample are listed, as sequenced in a study of cytomegalovirus exposure and HLA in healthy donors. Sequenced by immunoSEQ multiplex PCR; TCRdb stores in-frame clones only, minus some. The sample holds approximately 200,000 clones, about 91% seen once. The material sequenced was PBMCs. The source of these receptors is a woman between 18 and 30 years old in good health and CMV-seronegative.

The chain carries TRBV2 and TRBJ2-3; 10 positions match TRBD1. CDR1 is SNHLY and CDR2 is FYNNEI in the germline V gene. V was pared by 10 bases and J by 3 bases, with 7 bases of the junction left unmatched. This CDR3 comprises 14 residues. The CDR3, as DNA: TGTGCCATCCTGGGACAGGGGAGGACAGATACGCAGTATTTT. Translating it yields CAILGQGRTDTQYF.

DNA of the CDR3: TGTGCCAGCAGTCGGGACTACTCGAACGAGCAGTACTTC. It yields the protein CASSRDYSNEQYF. This rearrangement joins TRBV5-4 to TRBJ2-7; 7 positions match TRBD2. Germline-derived CDR1 and CDR2 are SGHNT and YYREEE (reference sequence). J was trimmed by 5 bases and V by 5 bases; bases with no gene match: 7. This CDR3 has 13 amino acids.

This clone appeared a single time. The rearrangement links TRBV10-1 to TRBJ2-7, with TRBD2 as a possible D gene (5 bases). CDR3 length: 12 amino acids. Germline V CDR1 and CDR2: WNHNN, SYGVQD (reference sequence). The V end lost 1 base, the J end lost 5 bases, and 6 bases lay between the germline ends. For the CDR3, the DNA is TGCGCCAGCAGTGAGTACGGGAACGAGCAGTACTTC. This gives the protein CASSEYGNEQYF.

V gene TRBV5-6 combines with J gene TRBJ1-3, with a tentative D call TRBD1 (5 bases). Germline assignment: CDR1 SGHDT and CDR2 YYEEEE. This CDR3 region has 15 residues. The V and J ends lost 4 bases and 2 bases respectively, with 13 bases between them. For the CDR3, the DNA is TGTGCCAGCAGCCCCCAGGGTATGGCTGGAAACACCATATATTTT. This codes for CASSPQGMAGNTIYF.

CDR3 sequence (DNA): TGTGCCAGCAGGGAAGGGACAGGCCGTGAAGCTTTCTTT. Translated, it gives CASREGTGREAFF. This chain uses TRBV7-9 with TRBJ1-1; TRBD1 matches at 8 bases. CDR1 is SEHNR and CDR2 is FQNEAQ in the germline V gene (reference sequence). The CDR3 extends over 13 amino acids. With 6 bases clipped from V and 7 bases from J, the junction kept 7 bases outside the gene matches.

This chain uses TRBV11-2 with TRBJ2-1, with 7 bases fitting TRBD2. The CDR3 spans 16 residues. The ends lost 0 bases at V and 4 bases at J; junction bases unmatched: 6. From germline, CDR1 is SGHAT and CDR2 FQNNGV. CDR3 coding DNA: TGTGCCAGCAGCTTAGAAGTACTAGCGCTATACAATGAGCAGTTCTTC. Translating it yields CASSLEVLALYNEQFF.

The CDR3 DNA is TGTGCCAGCAGTGTGCGGGGTTACCCTAATGAAAAACTGTTTTTT. It yields the protein CASSVRGYPNEKLFF. The genes are TRBV6-1 and TRBJ1-4; D is uncertain. Germline V gene data show CDR1 as MNHNS and CDR2 as SASEGT. The germline V and J ends were trimmed by 4 bases and 3 bases, with 12 bases remaining between them. The CDR3 has 15 amino acids.

The V and J genes are TRBV6-1 and TRBJ2-7; TRBD1 agrees at 9 bases. This CDR3 is built from 15 residues. The trim removed 8 bases at V and 5 bases at J, leaving 13 bases unmatched. CDR1 and CDR2 (germline): MNHNS, SASEGT. The CDR3 protein is CASGGLDRGGDEQYF. As DNA, the CDR3 is TGTGCCAGCGGGGGACTGGACAGGGGCGGCGACGAGCAGTACTTC.

This clone was detected only once. This chain links TRBV19 with TRBJ2-2, with D perhaps matching TRBD1 (5 bases). Trimming left V 3 bases short and J 4 bases short, with 9 bases between. This CDR3 contains 14 residues. CDR1 is LNHDA and CDR2 is SQIVND in the germline V gene (reference sequence). The CDR3, as DNA: TGTGCCAGTAGTATTACAGGCACCACCGGGGAGCTGTTTTTT. Protein product: CASSITGTTGELFF.

This clone was seen only once. The chain employs TRBV4-1 and TRBJ2-3; possible D gene TRBD2, 6 bases. Trimming took 2 bases from V and 2 from J, leaving 11 bases between them. Germline lookup yields CDR1 MGHRA and CDR2 YSYEKL. The CDR3 length is 15 residues. As DNA, the CDR3 is TGCGCCAGCAGCCAATGGGCGGGATACACAGATACGCAGTATTTT. Its protein is CASSQWAGYTDTQYF.

This chain connects TRBV2 to TRBJ2-7; D may be TRBD2 (5 bases). Trimming pared 7 bases from V and 2 bases from J, leaving 15 bases between. Germline values: CDR1 SNHLY, CDR2 FYNNEI. The CDR3 totals 14 residues. The CDR3 sequence is CASIGELVPYEQYF. CDR3 in DNA: TGTGCCAGCATCGGGGAGCTCGTACCCTACGAGCAGTACTTC.

The chain employs TRBV29-1 and TRBJ1-1, with no clear D. The CDR3 has 13 amino acids. Germline V gene data show CDR1 as SQVTM and CDR2 as ANQGSEA. V lost 4 bases, J lost 2 bases, and 11 bases lay in between. In DNA, the CDR3 is TGCAGCGTTGCCGGGGAATACAACACTGAAGCTTTCTTT. This gives the protein CSVAGEYNTEAFF.

This clone was observed a few times. The chain employs TRBV28 and TRBJ2-2, with D hard to call. With 2 bases removed from V and 11 bases from J, the gap between germline ends came to 15 bases. This CDR3 contains 14 residues. Germline lookup yields CDR1 MDHEN and CDR2 SYDVKM. Here the CDR3 reads CASSLSPETTELFF. CDR3 nucleotides: TGTGCCAGCAGTTTAAGTCCAGAGACAACAGAGCTGTTTTTT.

The V and J genes are TRBV28 and TRBJ2-3; D not certain. The germline V gene encodes CDR1 MDHEN and CDR2 SYDVKM. This CDR3 comprises 14 residues. Trimming stripped 5 bases from V and 4 bases from J, with 13 bases between. CDR3: CASSPPGASDTQYF. The DNA of the CDR3 is TGTGCCAGCAGTCCACCCGGAGCTTCAGATACGCAGTATTTT.

V and J are TRBV11-2 and TRBJ2-1; 7 bases fit TRBD2. V gave up 0 bases and J gave up 6 bases; unmatched junction bases: 5. There are 15 residues in the CDR3. Germline V gene sequence: CDR1 SGHAT, CDR2 FQNNGV. CDR3 protein: CASSLDWAGVNEQFF. In DNA, the CDR3 is TGTGCCAGCAGCTTAGATTGGGCGGGGGTCAATGAGCAGTTCTTC.

The chain carries TRBV7-9 and TRBJ1-1; D remains unclear. The CDR3 covers 15 residues. Germline V gene sequence: CDR1 SEHNR, CDR2 FQNEAQ (reference sequence). The ends were cut back, 1 base at V and 5 bases at J, with 14 bases in the middle. This chain's CDR3 is CASSLGRGKETEAFF. The CDR3 DNA sequence: TGTGCCAGCAGCTTAGGCCGGGGAAAGGAGACTGAAGCTTTCTTT.

The V call is TRBV5-1, the J call TRBJ2-2; weak D call: TRBD2 (6 bases). The germline gives CDR1 SGHRS, CDR2 YFSETQ. The CDR3 length is 12 residues. The CDR3 reads CATGSSSGELFF. The DNA for the CDR3 is TGCGCGACCGGGAGTTCGAGCGGGGAGCTGTTTTTT.

The gene calls are TRBV6-5 and TRBJ1-1; D possibly corresponds to TRBD1 (6 bases). Germline V CDR1 and CDR2: MNHEY, SVGAGI. V was clipped by 4 bases and J by 0 bases, with 12 bases between them. The CDR3 consists of 15 residues. The CDR3 reads CASSSYREMNTEAFF. CDR3 nucleotides: TGTGCCAGCAGTTCCTACAGGGAAATGAACACTGAAGCTTTCTTT.

The V gene is TRBV4-1, the J gene TRBJ2-7, with TRBD1 identical over 8 bases. From germline, CDR1 is MGHRA and CDR2 YSYEKL. The CDR3 length is 15 residues. The V gene end was trimmed by 4 bases and the J gene end by 3 bases; junction bases not matched to a gene: 8. Here the CDR3 DNA reads TGCGCCAGCAGCCCCCACAGGGGGGAGTACTACGAGCAGTACTTC. Protein sequence: CASSPHRGEYYEQYF.

This chain joins TRBV6-6 and TRBJ2-4, with D tentatively TRBD1 (6 bases). The V gene's germline CDR1 is MNHNY and CDR2 SVGAGI (reference sequence). V lost 2 bases and J lost 7, with 15 bases in between. The CDR3 extends over 15 amino acids. CDR3 sequence: CASSYETGFMNIQYF. For the CDR3, the DNA is TGTGCCAGCAGTTACGAAACAGGGTTCATGAACATTCAGTACTTC.

The J gene is TRBJ1-1, the V gene TRBV6-1, with D unresolved. The V gene lost 10 bases and the J gene lost 0 bases, with 12 bases spanning the gap. The CDR3 sequence is 13 residues long. Germline V lookup: CDR1 MNHNS, CDR2 SASEGT. CDR3 sequence (DNA): TGTGCCACTAAGAATTTCATGAACACTGAAGCTTTCTTT. Amino acid sequence: CATKNFMNTEAFF.

J is TRBJ1-4 and V is TRBV19; 7 positions match TRBD1. V lost 3 bases to trimming and J lost 5 bases; unmatched junction nucleotides: 3. The CDR3 spans 14 residues. In germline, CDR1 is LNHDA, CDR2 SQIVND (reference sequence). CDR3 DNA: TGTGCCAGTAGTATGACGGGACAGAATGAAAAACTGTTTTTT. The encoded protein is CASSMTGQNEKLFF.

This sequence joins TRBV7-8 and TRBJ2-7, with 9 bases aligning to TRBD1. CDR1 and CDR2 (germline): SGHVS, FQNEAQ. The CDR3 has 14 residues. After removal of 4 bases from V and 1 base from J, the junction contained 2 bases not matched to a gene. In DNA form, the CDR3 reads TGTGCCAGCAGCTATGGGACAGGGTCCTACGAGCAGTACTTC. The encoded protein is CASSYGTGSYEQYF.

The chain has TRBV23-1 and TRBJ2-7, with TRBD1 matching over 8 bases. TRBV23-1 is an ORF; its function is uncertain. The CDR3 runs to 14 residues. Trimming cost V 6 bases and J 0 bases; bases outside gene matches: 4. The CDR3 DNA is TGCGCCAGCAGCCCAGGGGGCAGCTCCTACGAGCAGTACTTC. This translates into CASSPGGSSYEQYF.

The chain carries TRBV11-2 and TRBJ2-7; 7 bases are shared with TRBD2. The CDR3 is made up of 16 amino acids. Trimming cost V 5 bases and J 0 bases; bases outside gene matches: 10. Germline assignment: CDR1 SGHAT and CDR2 FQNNGV. CDR3 nucleotides: TGTGCCAGCAGCATTCGACTAGCCTCCTCCTCCTACGAGCAGTACTTC. This codes for CASSIRLASSSYEQYF.

This clone came up once. The J gene is TRBJ2-3, the V gene TRBV4-1, with TRBD2 matching 13 bases. Trimming at V came to 3 bases and at J to 2 bases, leaving 11 bases not matched to a gene. Per germline, CDR1 MGHRA and CDR2 YSYEKL. This CDR3 has 19 amino acids. CDR3 coding DNA: TGCGCCAGCAGCCAGCGACTAGCGGGAGGAGCAATAATCACAGATACGCAGTATTTT. The encoded protein is CASSQRLAGGAIITDTQYF.

The chain joins TRBV7-6 to TRBJ1-4; 9 bases are shared with TRBD1. Looked up from germline, CDR1 is SGHVS and CDR2 is FNYEAQ. V lost 1 base to trimming and J lost 8 bases; unmatched junction nucleotides: 8. This CDR3 comprises 16 residues. CDR3 in DNA: TGTGCCAGCAGCTTAGGGCGGGGACAGGGAATAGAAAAACTGTTTTTT. This translates into CASSLGRGQGIEKLFF.